This TCR beta chain was recorded in a study of blood T cell repertoires in COVID-19. About this clone: The same CDR3 can be traced to other DNA sequences in this sample.

Assay used: immunoSEQ multiplex PCR; TCRdb lists only in-frame clones, some missing. The sample has about 400,000 clones; roughly 90% are singletons. The germline V and J ends were trimmed by 1 base and 0 bases, with 4 bases remaining between them. CDR3 length: 13 residues. CDR1 SGDLS and CDR2 YYNGEE come from the germline V gene. The V call is TRBV9, the J call TRBJ1-1; D gene uncertain. The sample consisted of PBMCs or T cells enriched from blood (not recorded which). The sequence was obtained from a woman younger than 45 who had recovered from COVID-19. DNA of the CDR3: TGTGCCAGCAGCGTATTCATGAACACTGAAGCTTTCTTT. Residues: CASSVFMNTEAFF. Drawing the rest from reference TRBV9 and TRBJ1-1, the complete variable domain is DSGVTQTPKHLITATGQRVTLRCSPRSGDLSVYWYQQSLDQGLQFLIQYYNGEERAKGNILERFSAQQFPDLHSELNLSSLELGDSALYFCASSVFMNTEAFFGQGTRLTVV.